This T cell receptor beta chain was sequenced during a study of T cells in Graves' hyperthyroidism and ophthalmopathy. Amplification targeted TCR beta CDR3 regions from RNA transcripts. The HTBI primer set drove a first-round RT-PCR of the TCR CDR3. Using its own MiXCR run on the multiplex PCR reads, TCRdb lists one record per CDR3 protein. The sample lists about 720,000 distinct CDR3 sequences, roughly 17% occurring once. CDR1 is MNHEY, CDR2 SMNVEV, per germline (reference sequence). V shed 1 base and J shed 0 bases, with 22 bases lying between them. The CDR3 covers 19 residues. This clonotype was seen more than once but under ten times. Not enrolled were patients with uncontrolled infection, other autoimmune disease, pregnancy or lactation.

V is TRBV27 and J is TRBJ2-7; D is possibly TRBD2 (6 bases). The source material was blood. The TCR comes from a man between 18 and 35 years old with Graves' hyperthyroidism. This chain's CDR3 is CASSLWVSFEGGGSYEQYF. DNA of the CDR3: TGTGCCAGCAGTTTATGGGTTTCATTCGAGGGAGGAGGCTCCTACGAGCAGTACTTC.